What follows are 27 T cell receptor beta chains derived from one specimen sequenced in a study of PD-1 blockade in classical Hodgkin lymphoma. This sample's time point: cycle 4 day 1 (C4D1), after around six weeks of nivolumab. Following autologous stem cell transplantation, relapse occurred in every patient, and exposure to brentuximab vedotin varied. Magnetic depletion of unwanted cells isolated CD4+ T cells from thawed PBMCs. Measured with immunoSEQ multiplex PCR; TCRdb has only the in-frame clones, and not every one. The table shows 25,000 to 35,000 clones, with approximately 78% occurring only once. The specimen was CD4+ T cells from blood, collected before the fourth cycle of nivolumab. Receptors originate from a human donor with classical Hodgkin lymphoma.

The CDR3 DNA follows: TGTGCCAGCAGCCCAACTGCCAGCACAGATACGCAGTATTTT. Its protein is CASSPTASTDTQYF. The chain links TRBV9 to TRBJ2-3, with D hard to call. CDR3 size: 14 residues. Germline V lookup: CDR1 SGDLS, CDR2 YYNGEE. V lost 4 bases and J 0 bases, leaving 9 bases between the germline ends.

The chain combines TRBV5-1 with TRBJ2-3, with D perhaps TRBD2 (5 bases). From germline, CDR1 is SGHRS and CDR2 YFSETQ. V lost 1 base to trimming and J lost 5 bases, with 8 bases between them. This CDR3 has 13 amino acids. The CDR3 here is CASSLRGLDTQYF. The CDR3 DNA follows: TGCGCCAGCAGCTTGCGGGGTTTAGATACGCAGTATTTT.

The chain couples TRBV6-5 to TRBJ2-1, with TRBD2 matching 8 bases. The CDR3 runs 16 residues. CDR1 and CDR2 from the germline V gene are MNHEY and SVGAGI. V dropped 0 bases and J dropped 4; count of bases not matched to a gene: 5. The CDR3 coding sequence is TGTGCCAGCAGTTACTCGACGGGGGGGCGGTACAATGAGCAGTTCTTC. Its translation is CASSYSTGGRYNEQFF.

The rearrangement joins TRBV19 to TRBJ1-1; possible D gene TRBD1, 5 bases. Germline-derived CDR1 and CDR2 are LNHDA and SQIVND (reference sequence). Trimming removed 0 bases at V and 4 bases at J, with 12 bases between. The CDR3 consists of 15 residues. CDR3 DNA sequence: TGTGCCAGTAGTATAGACAGGGCTGCTAGCACTGAAGCTTTCTTT. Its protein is CASSIDRAASTEAFF.

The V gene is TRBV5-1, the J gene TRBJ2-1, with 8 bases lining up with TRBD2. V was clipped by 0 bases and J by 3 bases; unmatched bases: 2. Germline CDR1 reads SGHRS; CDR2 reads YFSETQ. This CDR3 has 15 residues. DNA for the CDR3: TGCGCCAGCAGCTTGGTTAGCGGGGTCTACAATGAGCAGTTCTTC. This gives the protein CASSLVSGVYNEQFF.

The CDR3 DNA follows: TGTGCCAGCAGCCAAACAGGGGTCTCATCCTATGGCTACACCTTC. This gives the protein CASSQTGVSSYGYTF. The rearrangement uses TRBV6-6 and TRBJ1-2; 7 bases agree with TRBD1. With V trimmed by 6 bases and J by 4 bases, 11 bases remained unmatched. The CDR3 is made up of 15 amino acids. Germline CDR1 MNHNY, CDR2 SVGAGI (reference sequence).

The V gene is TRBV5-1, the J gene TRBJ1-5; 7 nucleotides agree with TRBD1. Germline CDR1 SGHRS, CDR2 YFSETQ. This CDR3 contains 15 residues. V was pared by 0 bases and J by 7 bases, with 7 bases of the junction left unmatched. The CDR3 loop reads CASSLAGQVGQPQHF. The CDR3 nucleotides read TGCGCCAGCAGCTTGGCCGGACAGGTCGGCCAGCCCCAGCATTTT.

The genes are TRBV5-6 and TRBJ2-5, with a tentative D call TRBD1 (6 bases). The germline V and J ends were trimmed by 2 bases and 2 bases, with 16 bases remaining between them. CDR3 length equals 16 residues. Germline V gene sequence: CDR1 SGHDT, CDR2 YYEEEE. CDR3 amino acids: CASSFWGRGHQETQYF. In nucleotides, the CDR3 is TGTGCCAGCAGCTTCTGGGGCAGGGGACATCAAGAGACCCAGTACTTC.

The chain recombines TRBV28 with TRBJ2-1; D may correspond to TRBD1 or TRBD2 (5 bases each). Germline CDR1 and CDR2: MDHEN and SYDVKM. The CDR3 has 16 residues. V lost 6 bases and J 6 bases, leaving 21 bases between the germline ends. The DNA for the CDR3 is TGTGCCAGCAGGCCCCCCGGGACGGCCCTGGCCAATGAGCAGTTCTTC. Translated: CASRPPGTALANEQFF. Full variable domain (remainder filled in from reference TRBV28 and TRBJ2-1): DVKVTQSSRYLVKRTGEKVFLECVQDMDHENMFWYRQDPGLGLRLIYFSYDVKMKEKGDIPEGYSVSREKKERFSLILESASTNQTSMYLCASRPPGTALANEQFFGPGTRLTVL.

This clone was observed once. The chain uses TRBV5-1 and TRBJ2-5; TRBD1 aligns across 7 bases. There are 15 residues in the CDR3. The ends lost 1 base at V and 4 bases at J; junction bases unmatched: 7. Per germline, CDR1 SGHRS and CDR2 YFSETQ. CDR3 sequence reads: CASSLLGGPPETQYF. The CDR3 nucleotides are TGCGCCAGCAGCTTGTTAGGGGGCCCTCCAGAGACCCAGTACTTC.

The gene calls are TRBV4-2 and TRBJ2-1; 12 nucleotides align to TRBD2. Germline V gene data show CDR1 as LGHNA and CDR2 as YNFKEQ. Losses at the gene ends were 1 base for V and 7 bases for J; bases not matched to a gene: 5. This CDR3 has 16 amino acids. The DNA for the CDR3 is TGTGCCAGCAGCCAAGCCACTAGCGGGGGGTGGAATGAGCAGTTCTTC. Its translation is CASSQATSGGWNEQFF.

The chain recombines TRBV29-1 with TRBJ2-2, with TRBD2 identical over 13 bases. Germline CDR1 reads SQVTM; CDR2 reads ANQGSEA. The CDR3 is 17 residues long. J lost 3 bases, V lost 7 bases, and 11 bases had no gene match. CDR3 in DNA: TGCAGCGCCGAGGTCGGACTAGCGGGGGTTTACACCGGGGAGCTGTTTTTT. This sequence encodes CSAEVGLAGVYTGELFF.

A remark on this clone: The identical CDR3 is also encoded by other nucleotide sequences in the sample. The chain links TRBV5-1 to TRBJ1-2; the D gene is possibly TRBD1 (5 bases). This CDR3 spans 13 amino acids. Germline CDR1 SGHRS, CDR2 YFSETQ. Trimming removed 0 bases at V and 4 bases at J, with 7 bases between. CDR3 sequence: CASSLGQSYGYTF. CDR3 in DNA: TGCGCCAGCAGCTTGGGACAGTCCTATGGCTACACCTTC.

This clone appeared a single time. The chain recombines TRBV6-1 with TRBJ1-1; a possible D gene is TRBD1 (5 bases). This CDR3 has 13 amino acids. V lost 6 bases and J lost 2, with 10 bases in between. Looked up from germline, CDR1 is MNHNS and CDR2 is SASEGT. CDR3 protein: CASSVQVNTEAFF. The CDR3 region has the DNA TGTGCCAGCAGCGTACAGGTAAACACTGAAGCTTTCTTT.

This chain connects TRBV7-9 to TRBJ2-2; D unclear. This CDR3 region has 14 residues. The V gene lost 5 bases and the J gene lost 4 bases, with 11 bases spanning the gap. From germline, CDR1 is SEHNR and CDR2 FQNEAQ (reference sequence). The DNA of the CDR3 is TGTGCCAGCAGCCTCCGGTGGGGCACCGGGGAGCTGTTTTTT. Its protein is CASSLRWGTGELFF.

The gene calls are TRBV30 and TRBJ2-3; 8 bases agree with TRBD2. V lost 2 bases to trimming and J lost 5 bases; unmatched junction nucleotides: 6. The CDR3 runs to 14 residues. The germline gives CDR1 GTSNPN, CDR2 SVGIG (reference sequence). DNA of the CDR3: TGTGCCTGGAGTTCGGGGGGGGGCAGAGATACGCAGTATTTT. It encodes CAWSSGGGRDTQYF.

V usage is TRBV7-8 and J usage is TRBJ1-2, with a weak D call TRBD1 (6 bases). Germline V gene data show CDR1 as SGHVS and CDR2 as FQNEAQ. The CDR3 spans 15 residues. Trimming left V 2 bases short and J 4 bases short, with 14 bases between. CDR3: CASSLFQGTPYGYTF. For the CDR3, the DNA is TGTGCCAGCAGCTTATTCCAGGGGACTCCCTATGGCTACACCTTC.

CDR3 protein: CASEPQGLGNTEQFF. The CDR3 region has the DNA TGCGCCAGCGAGCCCCAGGGCCTTGGAAACACTGAGCAGTTCTTC. The chain uses TRBV5-1 and TRBJ2-1; D possibly corresponds to TRBD1 (5 bases). Trimming took 7 bases from V and 9 from J, leaving 23 bases between them. Germline values: CDR1 SGHRS, CDR2 YFSETQ. The CDR3 is 15 residues long.

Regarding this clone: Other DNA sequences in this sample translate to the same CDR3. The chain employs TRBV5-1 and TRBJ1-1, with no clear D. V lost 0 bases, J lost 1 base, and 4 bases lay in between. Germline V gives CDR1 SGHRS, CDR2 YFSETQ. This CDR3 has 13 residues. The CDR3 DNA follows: TGCGCCAGCAGCTTGGAGACGAACACTGAAGCTTTCTTT. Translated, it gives CASSLETNTEAFF.

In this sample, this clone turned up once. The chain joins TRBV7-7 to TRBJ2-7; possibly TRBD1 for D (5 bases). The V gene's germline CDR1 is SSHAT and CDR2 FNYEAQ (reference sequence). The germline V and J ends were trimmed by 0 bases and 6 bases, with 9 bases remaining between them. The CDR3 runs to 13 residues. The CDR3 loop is CASSLAGVGEQYF. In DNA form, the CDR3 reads TGTGCCAGCAGCTTAGCAGGGGTAGGCGAGCAGTACTTC.

In nucleotides, the CDR3 is TGTGCCAGCAGCCCTCTCGACAGGGTTAAAACCGGGGAGCTGTTTTTT. Amino acid sequence: CASSPLDRVKTGELFF. V gene TRBV14 combines with J gene TRBJ2-2, with 7 bases matching TRBD1. CDR3 length: 16 amino acids. Looked up from germline, CDR1 is SGHDN and CDR2 is FVKESK. V trimming: 4 bases; J trimming: 5 bases; junction bases outside the gene matches: 10.

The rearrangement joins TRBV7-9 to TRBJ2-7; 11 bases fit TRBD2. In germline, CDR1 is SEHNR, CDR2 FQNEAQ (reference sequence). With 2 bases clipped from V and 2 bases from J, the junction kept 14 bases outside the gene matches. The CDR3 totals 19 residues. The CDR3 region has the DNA TGTGCCAGCAGCTTAATCAGGACTAGCGGGCGGAAGGGGACCTACGAGCAGTACTTC. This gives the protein CASSLIRTSGRKGTYEQYF.

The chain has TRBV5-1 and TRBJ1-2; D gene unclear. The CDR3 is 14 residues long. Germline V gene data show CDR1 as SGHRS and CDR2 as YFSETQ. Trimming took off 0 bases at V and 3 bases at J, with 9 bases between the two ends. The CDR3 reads CASSLVLGDYGYTF. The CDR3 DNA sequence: TGCGCCAGCAGCTTGGTCCTCGGGGACTATGGCTACACCTTC.

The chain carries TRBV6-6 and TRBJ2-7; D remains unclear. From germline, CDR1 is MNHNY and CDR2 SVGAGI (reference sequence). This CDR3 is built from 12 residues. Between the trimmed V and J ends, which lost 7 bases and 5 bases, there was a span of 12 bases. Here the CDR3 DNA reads TGTGCCAGCACACACTTAGGGAACGAGCAGTACTTC. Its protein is CASTHLGNEQYF.

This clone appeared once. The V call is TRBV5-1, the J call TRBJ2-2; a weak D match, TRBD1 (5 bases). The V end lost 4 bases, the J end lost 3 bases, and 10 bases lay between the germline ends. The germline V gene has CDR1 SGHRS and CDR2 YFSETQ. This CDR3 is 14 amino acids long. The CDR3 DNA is TGCGCCAGCAGCCTGCAGACAGACACCGGGGAGCTGTTTTTT. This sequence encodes CASSLQTDTGELFF.

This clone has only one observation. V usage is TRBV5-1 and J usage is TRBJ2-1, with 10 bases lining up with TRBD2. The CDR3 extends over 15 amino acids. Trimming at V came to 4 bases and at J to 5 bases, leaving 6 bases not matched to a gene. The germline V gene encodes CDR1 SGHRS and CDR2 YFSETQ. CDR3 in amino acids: CASSPGTSANNEQFF. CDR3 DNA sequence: TGCGCCAGCAGCCCCGGGACTAGCGCCAACAATGAGCAGTTCTTC. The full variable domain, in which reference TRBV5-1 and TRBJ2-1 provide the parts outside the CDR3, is KAGVTQTPRYLIKTRGQQVTLSCSPISGHRSVSWYQQTPGQGLQFLFEYFSETQRNKGNFPGRFSGRQFSNSRSEMNVSTLELGDSALYLCASSPGTSANNEQFFGPGTRLTVL.

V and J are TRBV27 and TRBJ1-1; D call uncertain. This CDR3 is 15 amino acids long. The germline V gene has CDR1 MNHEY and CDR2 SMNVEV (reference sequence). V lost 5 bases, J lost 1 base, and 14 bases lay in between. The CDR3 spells CASSGIWAQNTEAFF. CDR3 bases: TGTGCCAGCAGTGGCATCTGGGCACAGAACACTGAAGCTTTCTTT.